This T cell receptor (beta chain) originates from a study of cytomegalovirus exposure and HLA in healthy donors. It was with 60 Vbeta and 13 Jbeta primers that the PCR ran. Generated by immunoSEQ multiplex PCR, the TCRdb table keeps only in-frame clones and is missing some. Of roughly 130,000 clones listed, approximately 85% were seen once; the top ten hold 1.7%. The germline V gene encodes CDR1 LGHNA and CDR2 YNFKEQ. Losses at the gene ends were 0 bases for V and 5 bases for J; bases not matched to a gene: 5. The CDR3 consists of 18 residues. Sequenced: PBMCs. This clonotype was obtained from a boy younger than 18 in good health and CMV-seronegative. This chain connects TRBV4-2 to TRBJ2-2, with 14 bases lining up with TRBD2. CDR3 coding DNA: TGTGCCAGCAGCCAAGAGGGACTAGCGGGAGCCCCAACCGGGGAGCTGTTTTTT. Amino acid sequence: CASSQEGLAGAPTGELFF.